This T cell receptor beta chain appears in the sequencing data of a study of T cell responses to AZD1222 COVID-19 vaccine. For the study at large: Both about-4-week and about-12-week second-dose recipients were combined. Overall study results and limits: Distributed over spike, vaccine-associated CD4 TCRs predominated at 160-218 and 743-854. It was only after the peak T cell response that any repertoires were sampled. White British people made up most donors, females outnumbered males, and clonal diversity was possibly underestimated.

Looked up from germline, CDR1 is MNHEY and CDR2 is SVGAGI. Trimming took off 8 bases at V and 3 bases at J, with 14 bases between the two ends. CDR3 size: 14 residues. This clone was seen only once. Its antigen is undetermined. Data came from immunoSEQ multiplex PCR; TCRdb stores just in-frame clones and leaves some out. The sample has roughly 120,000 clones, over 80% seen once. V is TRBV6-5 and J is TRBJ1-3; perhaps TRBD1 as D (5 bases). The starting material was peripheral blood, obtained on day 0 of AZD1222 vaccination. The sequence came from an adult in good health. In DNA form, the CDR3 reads TGTGCCAGCTCTTTACTGGGACTTGGAAACACCATATATTTT. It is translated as CASSLLGLGNTIYF.